This TCR beta chain was observed in a study of T cell clonality in common variable immunodeficiency. This CDR3 has 14 amino acids. CDR1 and CDR2 from the germline V gene are SEHNR and FQNEAQ (reference sequence). This clone has ten or more counts. The target antigen is unknown. The junction shows a germline mismatch at one end, possibly a read error. The read stops 3 residues short of the end of the CDR3; the missing end is completed from the germline J gene. The study's findings and limits: Fewer TCRbeta clones were shared among CVID subjects than controls.

Most patients and controls had Caucasian heritage. Generated by immunoSEQ multiplex PCR, the TCRdb table keeps only in-frame clones and is missing some. The sample contains 30,000 to 40,000 clones, none of them singletons. V gene TRBV7-9 combines with J gene TRBJ1-1; 7 bases are a match to TRBD1. Sequencing was carried out using peripheral blood mononuclear cells. This receptor was obtained from a person aged 18-69 years in good health. The sequenced part of the CDR3 DNA is TGTGTCAGCAGCTTAAAACAGGGGACCTCGGAA. This encodes CVSSLKQGTSE. The whole CDR3 sequence is CVSSLKQGTSEAFF.